The 24 T cell receptor beta chains below all came from one sample that was sequenced in a study of T cell repertoires in cytomegalovirus infection (dated by TCRdb to about 2019). Sequencing was performed on an Illumina HiSeq 1500. TCRdb reprocessed the public reads (quality trimming at Q25 with fastp, clone calling with MiXCR) and kept in-frame beta chains. Under each unique CDR3 protein, matching rows form one entry showing the most common genes and DNA. The table for this sample lists about 120,000 distinct CDR3 sequences; about 30% of them were counted only once. The ten biggest clones cover around two fifths of the sample. No antigens are known for them. This specimen's treatment or condition label, per the study, means: in vitro stimulation with specific CMV peptide epitopes to enrich CMV-specific T cells. The sequences come from CD8+ T cells from cultured PBMCs, collected from culture after CMV antigen stimulation. These receptors came from a human donor in good health (CMV status not recorded). Some clones in this sample may be carry-over from other donors' samples.

This clonotype was counted a few times. The genes are TRBV12-3 or TRBV12-4 and TRBJ2-1; 11 positions match TRBD1. This CDR3 region has 15 residues. Unmatched junction bases numbered 2, after V lost 5 bases and J lost 2 bases. In DNA form, the CDR3 reads TGTGCCAGCAGTGGACAGGGGGCGACCTACAATGAGCAGTTCTTC. It is translated as CASSGQGATYNEQFF.

The chain couples TRBV27 to TRBJ1-4; 9 bases are shared with TRBD1. J gave up 8 bases and V 4 bases, and 17 bases lay outside the gene matches. The CDR3 contains 18 residues. Germline CDR1 MNHEY, CDR2 SMNVEV (reference sequence). Here the CDR3 reads CASSSTGTGPLFREKLFF. The CDR3 DNA is TGTGCCAGCAGTTCCACCGGGACAGGGCCCCTTTTTCGAGAAAAACTGTTTTTT. Based on the CDR3 plus reference TRBV27 and TRBJ1-4, the full variable domain is EAQVTQNPRYLITVTGKKLTVTCSQNMNHEYMSWYRQDPGLGLRQIYYSMNVEVTDKGDVPEGYKVSRKEKRNFPLILESPSPNQTSLYFCASSSTGTGPLFREKLFFGSGTQLSVL.

The genes are TRBV20-1 and TRBJ1-5, with unresolved D. Trimming removed 6 bases from V and 4 bases from J, with 13 bases in between. CDR1 is DFQATT, CDR2 SNEGSKA, per germline (reference sequence). CDR3 length: 13 amino acids. The CDR3 DNA reads as TGCAGTGCGACGGCCCCTCCTAATCAGCCCCAGCATTTT. Translation gives CSATAPPNQPQHF.

This clonotype was recorded a few times. The gene calls are TRBV15 and TRBJ2-1; D is unclear. Germline CDR1 LNHNV, CDR2 YYDKDF (reference sequence). Deletions cut 0 bases from V and 2 bases from J, with 17 bases between. The CDR3 extends over 18 amino acids. CDR3 DNA: TGTGCCACCAGCAGAGATGGCCAGACACAGATCCCCTACAATGAGCAGTTCTTC. This sequence encodes CATSRDGQTQIPYNEQFF.

In this sample, this clonotype turned up once. The chain uses TRBV19 and TRBJ2-1; 9 positions agree with TRBD2. The CDR3 is 15 amino acids. CDR1 LNHDA and CDR2 SQIVND come from the germline V gene (reference sequence). Trimming removed 3 bases from V and 4 bases from J; junction bases left unmatched: 4. The CDR3 DNA is TGTGCCAGTAGTATGGTTAGCGGGGGTTACAATGAGCAGTTCTTC. This codes for CASSMVSGGYNEQFF.

The V gene is TRBV7-9, the J gene TRBJ2-7; D is unclear. The CDR3 runs 16 residues. Germline CDR1 reads SEHNR; CDR2 reads FQNEAQ (reference sequence). Trimming removed 5 bases from V and 0 bases from J, with 17 bases in between. The CDR3 DNA reads TGTGCCAGCAGCCCATCCCCAGGCGACCTCTCCTACGAGCAGTACTTC. Amino acid sequence: CASSPSPGDLSYEQYF. The full variable domain, with the rest looked up from reference TRBV7-9 and TRBJ2-7, is DTGVSQNPRHKITKRGQNVTFRCDPISEHNRLYWYRQTLGQGPEFLTYFQNEAQLEKSRLLSDRFSAERPKGSFSTLEIQRTEQGDSAMYLCASSPSPGDLSYEQYFGPGTRLTVT.

This chain uses TRBV27 with TRBJ2-1; TRBD1 aligns across 9 bases. In germline, CDR1 is MNHEY, CDR2 SMNVEV (reference sequence). This CDR3 is built from 13 residues. The ends lost 3 bases at V and 6 bases at J; junction bases unmatched: 0. CDR3 protein: CASSLTGGNEQFF. In DNA, the CDR3 is TGTGCCAGCAGTTTGACAGGGGGCAATGAGCAGTTCTTC.

This sequence joins TRBV6-1 and TRBJ1-6, with D unclear. The germline CDR1 and CDR2 sequences are MNHNS and SASEGT. The V end was cut by 7 bases, the J end by 0 bases, with 13 bases between. The CDR3 is 16 residues long. CDR3 region: CASNRDRSSYNSPLHF. For the CDR3, the DNA is TGTGCCAGCAATCGAGACCGAAGCTCCTATAATTCACCCCTCCACTTT.

This clonotype came up a few times. The V and J genes are TRBV7-6 and TRBJ2-7, with TRBD1 matching 9 bases. CDR1 and CDR2 (germline): SGHVS, FNYEAQ. V dropped 4 bases and J dropped 0; count of bases not matched to a gene: 4. There are 15 residues in the CDR3. CDR3 DNA: TGTGCCAGCAGCTCGGGACAGGGACTCTCCTACGAGCAGTACTTC. Residues: CASSSGQGLSYEQYF.

This clonotype showed up just once. The chain links TRBV6-6 to TRBJ2-7; 7 nucleotides match TRBD1. The CDR3 totals 16 residues. CDR1 and CDR2 from the germline V gene are MNHNY and SVGAGI (reference sequence). V was clipped by 2 bases and J by 2 bases; unmatched bases: 9. DNA for the CDR3: TGTGCCAGCAGTTACGACCGGGACAGTGTGACCTACGAGCAGTACTTC. Translated, it gives CASSYDRDSVTYEQYF.

V gene TRBV7-2 combines with J gene TRBJ2-5; 9 bases are shared with TRBD2. This CDR3 region has 16 residues. The V segment lost 5 bases and the J segment 5 bases; nucleotides outside the gene matches: 12. The germline V gene has CDR1 SGHTA and CDR2 FQGNSA. The CDR3 nucleotides are TGTGCCAGCAGCGCCTGGGAGGGCGGGGGGGCGGAGACCCAGTACTTC. Translating it yields CASSAWEGGGAETQYF.

This clonotype showed up many times. Here the CDR3 reads CASSYGDSLFDVLTF. DNA of the CDR3: TGTGCCAGCAGCTACGGGGACAGCCTGTTCGATGTCCTGACTTTC. The chain carries TRBV7-2 and TRBJ2-6; the match to TRBD1 covers 7 bases. The CDR3 covers 15 residues. The germline gives CDR1 SGHTA, CDR2 FQGNSA. V shed 4 bases, J shed 13 bases, and the junction held 13 bases outside the gene matches.

The chain employs TRBV20-1 and TRBJ2-1; TRBD2 aligns across 11 bases. Losses at the gene ends were 5 bases for V and 1 base for J; bases not matched to a gene: 16. The CDR3 contains 19 residues. CDR1 is DFQATT and CDR2 is SNEGSKA in the germline V gene (reference sequence). The CDR3 loop is CSARRPTSGALLSYNEQFF. CDR3 nucleotides: TGCAGTGCTCGACGGCCGACTAGCGGGGCCCTATTGTCCTACAATGAGCAGTTCTTC.

The rearrangement links TRBV6-2 or TRBV6-3 to TRBJ1-5; 7 positions match TRBD1. The trim removed 7 bases at V and 6 bases at J, leaving 12 bases unmatched. CDR3 size: 15 residues. Germline CDR1 and CDR2: MNHEY and SVGEGT. The CDR3, as DNA: TGTGCCAGCACCATGGAGGGGGCAGAAATTCAGCCCCAGCATTTT. This codes for CASTMEGAEIQPQHF.

The V gene is TRBV6-5, the J gene TRBJ2-3; TRBD2 aligns across 7 bases. This CDR3 has 17 residues. Per the germline V gene, CDR1 is MNHEY and CDR2 is SVGAGI. The ends lost 2 bases at V and 5 bases at J; junction bases unmatched: 13. CDR3 bases: TGTGCCAGCAGTTACGGGGGGGACGGGGAAAATGGAGATACGCAGTATTTT. Translating it yields CASSYGGDGENGDTQYF.

This clonotype has more than one count but fewer than ten. The chain has TRBV2 and TRBJ1-1; D is ambiguous. Germline-derived CDR1 and CDR2 are SNHLY and FYNNEI. Trimming removed 9 bases at V and 4 bases at J, with 18 bases between. This CDR3 is built from 14 residues. The chain's CDR3 is CARDTGEMGTEAFF. In DNA, the CDR3 is TGTGCCAGAGATACCGGGGAGATGGGCACTGAAGCTTTCTTT.

The chain joins TRBV6-2 or TRBV6-3 to TRBJ2-3; D not resolved. The CDR3 has 13 residues. Germline loops: CDR1 MNHEY, CDR2 SVGEGT. V was pared by 2 bases and J by 3 bases, with 6 bases between. CDR3 nucleotides: TGTGCCAGCAGTTACGTTTGGACAGATACGCAGTATTTT. Its translation: CASSYVWTDTQYF.

The rearrangement uses TRBV6-6 and TRBJ2-7; 9 nucleotides line up with TRBD1. The CDR3 spans 15 residues. Germline lookup yields CDR1 MNHNY and CDR2 SVGAGI (reference sequence). Losses at the gene ends were 2 bases for V and 1 base for J; bases not matched to a gene: 3. For the CDR3, the DNA is TGTGCCAGCAGTTACGGGACAGGGAGATCCTACGAGCAGTACTTC. Protein product: CASSYGTGRSYEQYF.

The rearrangement uses TRBV6-2 or TRBV6-3 and TRBJ1-6, with D unresolved. Germline V CDR1 and CDR2: MNHEY, SVGEGT. Trimming took 0 bases from V and 7 from J, leaving 13 bases between them. The CDR3 loop spans 16 amino acids. CDR3 sequence: CASSYSGSGVNSPLHF. As DNA, the CDR3 is TGTGCCAGCAGTTACTCGGGGTCCGGGGTGAATTCACCCCTCCACTTT.

This chain uses TRBV3-1 with TRBJ1-2; D remains ambiguous. The V and J ends lost 0 bases and 4 bases respectively, with 12 bases between them. Germline V gene lookup returns CDR1 LGHDT and CDR2 YNNKEL (reference sequence). The CDR3 is made up of 15 amino acids. Written as DNA, the CDR3 is TGTGCCAGCAGCCAAGAAAGTGGAGGGTTCTATGGCTACACCTTC. It encodes CASSQESGGFYGYTF.

The table lists this clonotype with many counts. The chain uses TRBV7-6 and TRBJ1-5; 8 bases are shared with TRBD1. The CDR3 totals 16 residues. Germline CDR1 reads SGHVS; CDR2 reads FNYEAQ. J gave up 5 bases and V 1 base, and 7 bases lay outside the gene matches. CDR3 region: CASSLEGRGRDQPQHF. The CDR3, as DNA: TGTGCCAGCAGCTTAGAAGGCAGGGGGCGCGATCAGCCCCAGCATTTT.

The V and J genes are TRBV4-2 and TRBJ2-7, with D hard to call. V lost 0 bases and J 2 bases, leaving 11 bases between the germline ends. The CDR3 sequence is 15 residues long. CDR1 LGHNA and CDR2 YNFKEQ come from the germline V gene. The CDR3 reads CASSQDRWGTYEQYF. Here the CDR3 DNA reads TGTGCCAGCAGCCAAGATCGATGGGGTACCTACGAGCAGTACTTC.

This chain links TRBV12-5 with TRBJ1-6; perhaps TRBD1 as D (6 bases). This CDR3 region has 17 residues. Germline CDR1 reads LGHNT; CDR2 reads FRNRAP. V lost 0 bases to trimming and J lost 5 bases, with 14 bases between them. The CDR3 coding sequence is TGTGCTAGTGGTTTGGTACTAGGGGGGAGAAATAATTCACCCCTCCACTTT. Amino acid sequence: CASGLVLGGRNNSPLHF.

The rearrangement uses TRBV2 and TRBJ1-4; a possible D gene is TRBD1 (6 bases). V lost 4 bases and J 8 bases, leaving 20 bases between the germline ends. Germline lookup yields CDR1 SNHLY and CDR2 FYNNEI. The CDR3 sequence is 16 residues long. The CDR3 DNA reads TGTGCCAGCAGTGGACCGTTGATAGGGGGAGGAGAAAAACTGTTTTTT. It translates to CASSGPLIGGGEKLFF.